A single sample gave rise to the 15 T cell receptor beta chains below, sequenced in a study of response to subunit inactivated influenza vaccine. MiXCR was run by TCRdb on the RT-PCR reads, yielding one entry per CDR3 protein. The sample records 150,000 or so distinct CDR3 sequences, approximately 11% being singletons. The specimen was CD8+ T cells sorted from PBMCs, collected roughly 24 months after vaccination. The receptors stem from a man between 50 and 69 years old who received an inactivated influenza vaccine.

This clonotype has only a few counts. This chain uses TRBV2 with TRBJ1-4; D not resolved. CDR1 and CDR2 (germline): SNHLY, FYNNEI. CDR3 size: 15 residues. Trimming shortened V by 6 bases and J by 0 bases, and 11 bases separated the two germline ends. CDR3: CASRATGATNEKLFF. CDR3 coding DNA: TGTGCCAGCAGGGCGACGGGCGCAACTAATGAAAAACTGTTTTTT.

This clonotype was seen a few times. The gene calls are TRBV7-8 and TRBJ2-2, with 9 bases that match TRBD1. V trimming: 5 bases; J trimming: 6 bases; junction bases outside the gene matches: 10. The CDR3 extends over 16 amino acids. Germline V gene data show CDR1 as SGHVS and CDR2 as FQNEAQ. The CDR3 loop reads CASSTYGTGIAGELFF. DNA for the CDR3: TGTGCCAGCAGCACATACGGGACAGGGATCGCCGGGGAGCTGTTTTTT.

This clonotype was counted between two and nine times. J is TRBJ2-7 and V is TRBV27, with a possible D match to TRBD2 (6 bases). Germline lookup yields CDR1 MNHEY and CDR2 SMNVEV (reference sequence). The CDR3 covers 15 residues. Trimming left V 8 bases short and J 7 bases short, with 24 bases between. In nucleotides, the CDR3 is TGTGCCAGCGCGTTAAACTCCCGGGGGTCTTGGGAGCAGTACTTC. It is translated as CASALNSRGSWEQYF.

The chain employs TRBV7-2 and TRBJ1-1; D call uncertain. Per germline, CDR1 SGHTA and CDR2 FQGNSA. The CDR3 is 12 amino acids. V gave up 1 base and J gave up 8 bases, with 8 bases separating them. In DNA form, the CDR3 reads TGTGCCAGCAGCTTAGTTTGGGCAGAAGCTTTCTTT. Protein: CASSLVWAEAFF. Full variable domain (remainder filled in from reference TRBV7-2 and TRBJ1-1): GAGVSQSPSNKVTEKGKDVELRCDPISGHTALYWYRQSLGQGLEFLIYFQGNSAPDKSGLPSDRFSAERTGGSVSTLTIQRTQQEDSAVYLCASSLVWAEAFFGQGTRLTVV.

V gene TRBV6-2 or TRBV6-3 combines with J gene TRBJ2-7; 7 bases are a match to TRBD2. CDR1 and CDR2 from the germline V gene are MNHEY and SVGEGT. Germline trimming cut 7 bases from V and 2 bases from J; bases unmatched to any gene: 8. This CDR3 contains 14 residues. The CDR3 DNA sequence: TGTGCCAGCATCTTACTAGCGAAACCCTACGAGCAGTACTTC. It specifies CASILLAKPYEQYF.

This clonotype was recorded a few times. The chain uses TRBV5-6 and TRBJ1-1, with D possibly TRBD1 on 6 matching bases. Germline V CDR1 and CDR2: SGHDT, YYEEEE. The V end was cut by 0 bases, the J end by 3 bases, with 18 bases between. The CDR3 loop spans 17 amino acids. CDR3 loop: CASSLEAWAAGDTEAFF. CDR3 DNA: TGTGCCAGCAGCTTGGAGGCCTGGGCGGCAGGGGACACTGAAGCTTTCTTT.

This clonotype was seen only a few times. This chain links TRBV5-5 with TRBJ2-4; D may be TRBD2 (6 bases). Trimming left V 4 bases short and J 0 bases short, with 11 bases between. This CDR3 region has 15 residues. Germline CDR1 SGHKS, CDR2 YYEKEE (reference sequence). As DNA, the CDR3 is TGTGCCAGCAGCGCAGGACTATTAGCCAAAAACATTCAGTACTTC. It codes for CASSAGLLAKNIQYF.

V gene TRBV6-5 combines with J gene TRBJ1-1; no clear D. This CDR3 spans 16 amino acids. Deletions cut 0 bases from V and 4 bases from J, with 15 bases between. CDR1 is MNHEY and CDR2 is SVGAGI in the germline V gene. CDR3 region: CASSYSSRGISTEAFF. CDR3 DNA: TGTGCCAGCAGTTACTCCAGTCGCGGGATAAGCACTGAAGCTTTCTTT.

The V call is TRBV7-9, the J call TRBJ1-2; D perhaps matches TRBD1 (5 bases). Deletions cut 8 bases from V and 4 bases from J, with 14 bases between. CDR1 is SEHNR, CDR2 FQNEAQ, per germline (reference sequence). This CDR3 has 13 residues. The CDR3 loop reads CASGGGVGYGYTF. The CDR3 coding sequence is TGTGCCAGCGGCGGAGGGGTAGGCTATGGCTACACCTTC.

The chain recombines TRBV28 with TRBJ1-1, with D possibly being TRBD1 (5 bases). Trimming took off 3 bases at V and 6 bases at J, with 14 bases between the two ends. The CDR3 totals 14 residues. Germline V lookup: CDR1 MDHEN, CDR2 SYDVKM. CDR3 DNA sequence: TGTGCCAGCAGTTTTGGGACCATGGGGGCTGAAGCTTTCTTT. It encodes CASSFGTMGAEAFF. The full variable domain, rest sourced from reference TRBV28 and TRBJ1-1, is DVKVTQSSRYLVKRTGEKVFLECVQDMDHENMFWYRQDPGLGLRLIYFSYDVKMKEKGDIPEGYSVSREKKERFSLILESASTNQTSMYLCASSFGTMGAEAFFGQGTRLTVV.

The V call is TRBV4-3, the J call TRBJ2-7, with TRBD2 matching over 15 bases. The CDR3 runs 16 residues. Trimming cost V 3 bases and J 5 bases; bases outside gene matches: 5. Germline V gene sequence: CDR1 LGHNA, CDR2 YSLEER. CDR3 nucleotides: TGCGCCAGCAGCCACGGACTAGCGGGAGGGTTTGACGAGCAGTACTTC. Encoded protein: CASSHGLAGGFDEQYF.

This clonotype turned up a few times. The rearrangement joins TRBV12-3 or TRBV12-4 to TRBJ2-1, with 7 bases that match TRBD2. Trimming cost V 8 bases and J 4 bases; bases outside gene matches: 11. This CDR3 region has 15 residues. The CDR3 protein is CASSPLTSVYNEQFF. In DNA form, the CDR3 reads TGTGCCAGCTCCCCTCTTACTAGCGTATACAATGAGCAGTTCTTC.

This clonotype has only a few counts. The V call is TRBV6-1, the J call TRBJ2-1; 9 bases fit TRBD1. There are 14 residues in the CDR3. Germline V gene sequence: CDR1 MNHNS, CDR2 SASEGT. With V trimmed by 6 bases and J by 7 bases, 7 bases remained unmatched. This CDR3 is CASRDGGQGNEQFF. Here the CDR3 DNA reads TGTGCCAGCAGAGATGGGGGACAGGGAAATGAGCAGTTCTTC.

The chain is built from TRBV28 and TRBJ1-5, with D maybe TRBD1 (6 bases). Between the trimmed V and J ends, which lost 5 bases and 7 bases, there was a span of 15 bases. This CDR3 spans 14 amino acids. Germline CDR1 MDHEN, CDR2 SYDVKM. CDR3 loop: CASSRTVVRQPQHF. In DNA form, the CDR3 reads TGTGCCAGCAGTCGGACAGTAGTAAGGCAGCCCCAGCATTTT.

This clonotype was counted a few times. The rearrangement uses TRBV12-3 or TRBV12-4 and TRBJ1-2, with D possibly TRBD1 on 5 matching bases. With 3 bases removed from V and 7 bases from J, the gap between germline ends came to 12 bases. This CDR3 region has 13 residues. The CDR3 DNA reads TGTGCCAGCAGTTTCGGGACCTCCCTTGGCTACACCTTC. Amino acids: CASSFGTSLGYTF.